A single sample gave rise to the 3 T cell receptor beta chains below, sequenced in a study of OX40 agonist ivuxolimab in advanced cancers. Libraries were prepared by immunoSEQ multiplex PCR; TCRdb keeps only in-frame clonotypes and omits some of them. The sample yields tens of thousands of clones, about 92% seen once. The specimen comprised CD4+ or CD8+ T cells sorted from blood, sampled in a trial of the OX40 agonist ivuxolimab. These receptors were collected from an adult with an advanced solid tumor such as melanoma, head and neck, liver or kidney cancer.

The chain uses TRBV4-1 and TRBJ1-4; no clear D. Trimming cost V 1 base and J 8 bases, with 11 bases left between them. The CDR3 has 14 amino acids. Germline CDR1 reads MGHRA; CDR2 reads YSYEKL. DNA of the CDR3: TGCGCCAGCAGCCAAGGCGCGGTTGGAGAAAAACTGTTTTTT. Residues: CASSQGAVGEKLFF.

CDR3 DNA sequence: TGTGCCAGCAGTGCAAAGAATGCCGGGACAGGGGAAAAGCATTTT. It is translated as CASSAKNAGTGEKHF. The gene calls are TRBV6-1 and TRBJ1-5, with 10 bases aligning to TRBD1. The CDR3 loop spans 15 amino acids. The trim removed 4 bases at V and 14 bases at J, leaving 14 bases unmatched. CDR1 MNHNS and CDR2 SASEGT come from the germline V gene.

The chain is built from TRBV6-5 and TRBJ1-1; D possibly corresponds to TRBD1 (5 bases). Trimming pared 10 bases from V and 4 bases from J, leaving 22 bases between. The CDR3 loop spans 15 amino acids. Germline CDR1 MNHEY, CDR2 SVGAGI. CDR3 residues: CATLRQGPYGTEAFF. In DNA, the CDR3 is TGTGCCACCCTTCGGCAGGGCCCTTACGGCACTGAAGCTTTCTTT.